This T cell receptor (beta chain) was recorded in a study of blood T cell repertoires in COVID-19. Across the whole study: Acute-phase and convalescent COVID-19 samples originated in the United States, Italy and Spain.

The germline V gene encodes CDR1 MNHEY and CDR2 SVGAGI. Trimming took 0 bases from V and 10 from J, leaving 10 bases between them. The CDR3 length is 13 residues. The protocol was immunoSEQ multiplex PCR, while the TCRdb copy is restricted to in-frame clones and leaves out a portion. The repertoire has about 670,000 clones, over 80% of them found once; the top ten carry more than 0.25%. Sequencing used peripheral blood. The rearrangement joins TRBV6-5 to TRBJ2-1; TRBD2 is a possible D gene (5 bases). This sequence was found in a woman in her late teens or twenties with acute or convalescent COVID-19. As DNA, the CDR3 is TGTGCCAGCAGTTACTCAGAGGGCCTAGAGCAGTTCTTC. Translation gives CASSYSEGLEQFF.